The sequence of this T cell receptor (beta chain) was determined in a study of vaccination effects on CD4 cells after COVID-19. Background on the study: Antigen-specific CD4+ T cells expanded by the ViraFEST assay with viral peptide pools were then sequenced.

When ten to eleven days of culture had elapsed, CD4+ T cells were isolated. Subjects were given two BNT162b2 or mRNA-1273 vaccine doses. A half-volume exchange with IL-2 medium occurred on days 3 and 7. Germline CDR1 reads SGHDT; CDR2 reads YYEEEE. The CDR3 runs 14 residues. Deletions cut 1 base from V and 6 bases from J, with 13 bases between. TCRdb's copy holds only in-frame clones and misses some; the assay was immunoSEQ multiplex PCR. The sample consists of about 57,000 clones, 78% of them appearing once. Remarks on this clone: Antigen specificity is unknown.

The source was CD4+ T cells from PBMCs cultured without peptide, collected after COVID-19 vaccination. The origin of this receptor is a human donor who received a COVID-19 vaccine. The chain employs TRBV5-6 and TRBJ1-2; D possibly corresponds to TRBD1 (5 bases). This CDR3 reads CASSLMGGRDGYTF. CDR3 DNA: TGTGCCAGCAGCTTGATGGGGGGTAGGGATGGCTACACCTTC.